Listed below are T cell receptor beta chains from one sample, sequenced in a study of early T cells in non-severe SARS-CoV-2 infection. One entry per CDR3 protein results from TCRdb running MiXCR on the 5' RACE reads. Of about 80,000 distinct CDR3 sequences listed, around 10% are singletons. Sample: whole blood, taken at baseline. These receptors were taken from an adult who was a healthcare worker with PCR-confirmed SARS-CoV-2 infection or an uninfected control (not recorded which). The donor label of this sample is uncertain. Each CDR3 is given with its conserved first and last residue. Each record gives: clone size, D gene, J gene, CDR3 length, V gene, CDR3 protein, CDR3 DNA. The D gene is left open where the match is weak. The size field is filled for only some rows; it gives once, few, many or a size class.

abundance: many; d_gene: TRBD2; j_gene: TRBJ2-1; len: 19; v_gene: TRBV9; CDR3aa: CASSVVRPPPASGHNEQFF; CDR3nt: TGTGCCAGCAGCGTAGTGAGGCCCCCACCGGCTAGCGGGCACAATGAGCAGTTCTTC
abundance: NA; d_gene: NA; j_gene: TRBJ1-4; len: 14; v_gene: TRBV10-3; CDR3aa: CAISEGTRNEKLFF; CDR3nt: TGTGCCATCAGTGAGGGGACACGTAATGAAAAACTGTTTTTT
abundance: NA; d_gene: NA; j_gene: TRBJ2-5; len: 14; v_gene: TRBV29-1; CDR3aa: CSGLTGEGAETQYF; CDR3nt: TGCAGCGGACTCACAGGGGAGGGAGCAGAGACCCAGTACTTC
abundance: NA; d_gene: NA; j_gene: TRBJ1-2; len: 14; v_gene: TRBV2; CDR3aa: CASRRFGQPYGYTF; CDR3nt: TGTGCCAGCAGGCGTTTCGGGCAGCCCTATGGCTACACCTTC
abundance: few; d_gene: NA; j_gene: TRBJ2-7; len: 16; v_gene: TRBV12-5; CDR3aa: CASGSPRAGNPYEQYF; CDR3nt: TGTGCTAGTGGTTCCCCCCGGGCAGGGAATCCCTACGAGCAGTACTTC
abundance: few; d_gene: NA; j_gene: TRBJ2-7; len: 16; v_gene: TRBV3-1; CDR3aa: CASSQVRGTTTYEQYF; CDR3nt: TGTGCCAGCAGCCAAGTAAGGGGGACAACTACCTACGAGCAGTACTTC
abundance: many; d_gene: NA; j_gene: TRBJ2-2; len: 13; v_gene: TRBV19; CDR3aa: CASSMGNTGELFF; CDR3nt: TGTGCCAGTAGTATGGGGAACACCGGGGAGCTGTTTTTT
abundance: NA; d_gene: NA; j_gene: TRBJ1-4; len: 15; v_gene: TRBV7-2; CDR3aa: CASSSTGRSREKLFF; CDR3nt: TGTGCCAGCAGCTCAACAGGGAGGAGTCGCGAAAAACTGTTTTTT
abundance: NA; d_gene: NA; j_gene: TRBJ1-6; len: 13; v_gene: TRBV27; CDR3aa: CASSFLTESPLHF; CDR3nt: TGTGCCAGCAGTTTTTTGACAGAGTCACCCCTCCACTTT
abundance: many; d_gene: NA; j_gene: TRBJ2-2; len: 12; v_gene: TRBV6-2/TRBV6-3; CDR3aa: CATNAGTGELFF; CDR3nt: TGTGCCACCAACGCAGGCACCGGGGAGCTGTTTTTT
abundance: few; d_gene: TRBD1; j_gene: TRBJ1-2; len: 16; v_gene: TRBV11-2; CDR3aa: CASRSARGPSNYGYTF; CDR3nt: TGTGCCAGCAGGTCCGCCAGGGGGCCCTCTAACTATGGCTACACCTTC
abundance: many; d_gene: TRBD1; j_gene: TRBJ1-1; len: 16; v_gene: TRBV18; CDR3aa: CASSPPGGQGKTEAFF; CDR3nt: TGTGCCAGCTCACCACCGGGGGGACAGGGAAAGACTGAAGCTTTCTTT
abundance: NA; d_gene: NA; j_gene: TRBJ2-2; len: 14; v_gene: TRBV2; CDR3aa: CASRDGANTGELFF; CDR3nt: TGTGCCAGCAGGGACGGCGCAAACACCGGGGAGCTGTTTTTT
abundance: few; d_gene: NA; j_gene: TRBJ2-7; len: 11; v_gene: TRBV6-1; CDR3aa: CASSEYREQYF; CDR3nt: TGTGCCAGCAGTGAGTACCGCGAGCAGTACTTC
abundance: few; d_gene: NA; j_gene: TRBJ2-7; len: 15; v_gene: TRBV7-8; CDR3aa: CASSLDPGDSYEQYF; CDR3nt: TGTGCCAGCAGCTTAGATCCCGGGGACTCCTACGAGCAGTACTTC